Below, one T cell receptor beta chain is given with its context. These data originate in a study of blood T cell repertoires in COVID-19. In the study overall: Samples representing acute and convalescent COVID-19 were sourced from the United States, Italy and Spain.

Repertoires were generated with immunoSEQ multiplex PCR, while TCRdb's copy carries only in-frame clones and drops some. This table holds about 400,000 clones, 70% to 90% found once. The length of the CDR3 is 11 residues. V was shortened by 4 bases and J by 13 bases, with 11 bases between the two germline ends. The V gene's germline CDR1 is GTSNPN and CDR2 SVGIG (reference sequence). This receptor was taken from a human donor in a cohort sampled during active COVID-19. The V and J genes are TRBV30 and TRBJ1-6, with D possibly matching TRBD1 (5 bases). The sequencing input was peripheral blood. The CDR3 coding sequence is TGTGCCTGGAAGGGCTGGGGCCCCCTCCACTTT. This encodes CAWKGWGPLHF.